One and the same sample provided the 9 T cell receptor beta chains below, sequenced in a study of blood T cell repertoires in COVID-19. Using immunoSEQ multiplex PCR, the repertoire was profiled, and TCRdb retains in-frame clones only, with some absent. This table has some 330,000 clones, roughly 88% appearing once. The source material was PBMCs or T cells enriched from blood (not recorded which). The receptors here all came from a man aged 30 to 45 who had recovered from COVID-19.

This clone came up once. The rearrangement links TRBV14 to TRBJ1-1, with TRBD1 matching 7 bases. V shed 4 bases and J 1 base; nucleotides not matched to a gene: 6. Germline CDR1 SGHDN, CDR2 FVKESK. This CDR3 has 15 amino acids. The chain's CDR3 is CASSPPGQWNTEAFF. The CDR3 region has the DNA TGTGCCAGCAGCCCCCCGGGACAGTGGAACACTGAAGCTTTCTTT.

The chain recombines TRBV5-1 with TRBJ2-3; D perhaps matches TRBD1 (5 bases). The CDR3 consists of 14 residues. CDR1 and CDR2 from the germline V gene are SGHRS and YFSETQ. V gave up 0 bases and J gave up 2 bases, with 7 bases separating them. Here the CDR3 reads CASSLGRATDTQYF. The DNA for the CDR3 is TGCGCCAGCAGCTTGGGCAGGGCCACAGATACGCAGTATTTT.

The chain carries TRBV13 and TRBJ2-7; TRBD2 matches 8 bases. V lost 5 bases and J lost 6; bases outside the gene matches: 12. The germline V gene encodes CDR1 PRHDT and CDR2 FYEKMQ (reference sequence). The CDR3 is 15 residues long. CDR3 nucleotides: TGTGCCAGCAGCAAACCCCCGGGACTAGACCCCGAGCAGTACTTC. Amino acids: CASSKPPGLDPEQYF.

The chain uses TRBV28 and TRBJ1-2; the match to TRBD1 covers 7 bases. This CDR3 has 12 amino acids. Trimming took 9 bases from V and 4 from J; bases not matched to a gene: 5. The germline V gene has CDR1 MDHEN and CDR2 SYDVKM. The CDR3 nucleotides are TGTGCCAGTTCACAGGGGTTCTATGGCTACACCTTC. Translation gives CASSQGFYGYTF.

V is TRBV2 and J is TRBJ2-7; 7 bases map to TRBD1. V gave up 11 bases and J gave up 2 bases; unmatched junction bases: 9. Germline CDR1 reads SNHLY; CDR2 reads FYNNEI. This CDR3 comprises 13 residues. CDR3 in DNA: TGTGCCGGCGGAGAGACAGGGCCCTACGAGCAGTACTTC. It codes for CAGGETGPYEQYF.

This chain joins TRBV5-6 and TRBJ2-7, with a weak D call TRBD2 (6 bases). V lost 2 bases and J 3 bases, leaving 15 bases between the germline ends. Germline-derived CDR1 and CDR2 are SGHDT and YYEEEE. The CDR3 extends over 15 amino acids. CDR3: CASSFVGGIVYEQYF. CDR3 DNA sequence: TGTGCCAGCAGCTTTGTGGGAGGTATAGTCTACGAGCAGTACTTC.

The count of this clone is one. The DNA for the CDR3 is TGTGCCAGCAGCTTCCCTGGGACAGGGGCCTACGAGCAGTACTTC. It encodes CASSFPGTGAYEQYF. The rearrangement uses TRBV5-8 and TRBJ2-7; 10 bases line up with TRBD1. The length of the CDR3 is 15 residues. CDR1 is SGHTS and CDR2 is YDEGEE in the germline V gene. J was trimmed by 2 bases and V by 2 bases; bases with no gene match: 4.

This sequence joins TRBV10-2 and TRBJ2-3, with D uncertain. There are 12 residues in the CDR3. Germline-derived CDR1 and CDR2 are WSHSY and SAAADI. V dropped 3 bases and J dropped 6 bases, with 7 bases sitting between them. The CDR3 spells CASSDPADTQYF. CDR3 DNA: TGCGCCAGCAGTGATCCAGCGGATACGCAGTATTTT.

In this sample, this clone turned up once. This chain joins TRBV2 and TRBJ2-1; D perhaps matches TRBD2 (5 bases). The CDR3 totals 13 residues. V was pared by 0 bases and J by 10 bases, with 10 bases between. CDR1 and CDR2 from the germline V gene are SNHLY and FYNNEI. CDR3 nucleotides: TGTGCCAGCAGTGAAGCGCGGCGGGCGGAGCAGTTCTTC. Residues: CASSEARRAEQFF.